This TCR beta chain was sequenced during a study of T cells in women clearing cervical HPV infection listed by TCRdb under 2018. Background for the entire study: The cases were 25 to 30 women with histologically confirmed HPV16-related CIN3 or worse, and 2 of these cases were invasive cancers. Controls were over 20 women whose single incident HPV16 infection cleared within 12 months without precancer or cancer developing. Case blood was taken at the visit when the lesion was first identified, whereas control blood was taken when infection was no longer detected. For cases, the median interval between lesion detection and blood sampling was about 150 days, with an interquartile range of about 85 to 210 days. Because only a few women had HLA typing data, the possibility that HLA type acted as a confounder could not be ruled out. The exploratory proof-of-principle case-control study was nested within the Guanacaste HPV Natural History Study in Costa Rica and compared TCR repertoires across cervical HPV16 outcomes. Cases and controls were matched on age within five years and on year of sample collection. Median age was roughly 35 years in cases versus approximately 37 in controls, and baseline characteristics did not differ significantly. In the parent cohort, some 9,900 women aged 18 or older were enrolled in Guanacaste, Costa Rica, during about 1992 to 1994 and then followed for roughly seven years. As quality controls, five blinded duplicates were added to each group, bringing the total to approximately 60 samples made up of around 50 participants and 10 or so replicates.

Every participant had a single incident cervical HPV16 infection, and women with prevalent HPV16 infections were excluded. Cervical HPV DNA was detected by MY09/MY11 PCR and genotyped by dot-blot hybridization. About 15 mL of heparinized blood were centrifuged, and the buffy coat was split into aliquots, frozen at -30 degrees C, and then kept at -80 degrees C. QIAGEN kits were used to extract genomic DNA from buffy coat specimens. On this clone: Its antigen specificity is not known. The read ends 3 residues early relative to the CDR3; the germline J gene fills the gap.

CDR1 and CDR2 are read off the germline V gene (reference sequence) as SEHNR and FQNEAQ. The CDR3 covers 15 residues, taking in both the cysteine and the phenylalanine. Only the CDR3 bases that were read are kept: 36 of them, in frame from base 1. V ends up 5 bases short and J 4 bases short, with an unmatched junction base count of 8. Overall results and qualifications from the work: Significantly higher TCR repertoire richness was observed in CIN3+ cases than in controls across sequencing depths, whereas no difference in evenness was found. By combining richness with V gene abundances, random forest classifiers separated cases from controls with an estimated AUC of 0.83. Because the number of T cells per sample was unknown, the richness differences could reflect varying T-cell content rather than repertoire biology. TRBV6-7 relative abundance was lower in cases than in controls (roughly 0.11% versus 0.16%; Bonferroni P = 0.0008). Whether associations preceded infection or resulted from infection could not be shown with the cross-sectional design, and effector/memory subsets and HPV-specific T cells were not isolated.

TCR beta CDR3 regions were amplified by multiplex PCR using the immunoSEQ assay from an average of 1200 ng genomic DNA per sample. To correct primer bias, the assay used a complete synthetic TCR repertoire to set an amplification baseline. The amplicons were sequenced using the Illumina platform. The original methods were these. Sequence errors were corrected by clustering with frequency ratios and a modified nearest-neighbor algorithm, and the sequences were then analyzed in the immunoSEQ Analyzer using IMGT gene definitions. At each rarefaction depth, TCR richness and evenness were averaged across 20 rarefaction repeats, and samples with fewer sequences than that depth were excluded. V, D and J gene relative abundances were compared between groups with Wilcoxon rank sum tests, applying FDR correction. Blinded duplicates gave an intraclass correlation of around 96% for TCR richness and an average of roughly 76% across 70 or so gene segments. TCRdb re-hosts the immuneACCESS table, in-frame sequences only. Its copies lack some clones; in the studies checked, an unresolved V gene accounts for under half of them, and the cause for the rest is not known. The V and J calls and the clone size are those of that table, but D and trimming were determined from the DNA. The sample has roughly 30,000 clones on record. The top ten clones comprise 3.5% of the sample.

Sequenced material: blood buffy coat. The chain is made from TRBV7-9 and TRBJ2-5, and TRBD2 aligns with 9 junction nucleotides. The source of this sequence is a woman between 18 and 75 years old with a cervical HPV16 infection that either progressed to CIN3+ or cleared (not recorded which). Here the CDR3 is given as CASSRWREGGETQYF. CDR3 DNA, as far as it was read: TGTGCCAGCAGCCGGTGGCGGGAGGGAGGAGAGACC.